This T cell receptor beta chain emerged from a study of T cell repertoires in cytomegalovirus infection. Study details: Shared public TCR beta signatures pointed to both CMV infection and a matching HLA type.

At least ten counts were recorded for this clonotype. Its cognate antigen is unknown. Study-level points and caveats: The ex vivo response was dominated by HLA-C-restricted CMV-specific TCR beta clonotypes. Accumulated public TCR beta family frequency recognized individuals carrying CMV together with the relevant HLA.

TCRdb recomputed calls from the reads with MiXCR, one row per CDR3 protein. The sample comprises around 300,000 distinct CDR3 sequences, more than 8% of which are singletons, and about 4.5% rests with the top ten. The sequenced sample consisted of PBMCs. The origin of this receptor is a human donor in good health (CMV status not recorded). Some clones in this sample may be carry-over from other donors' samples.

The CDR3 nucleotides are TGTGCTAGTGGTCGGCCAGGGGTACTATATGGCTACACCTTC. Its translation is CASGRPGVLYGYTF. This sequence joins TRBV12-5 and TRBJ1-2; D is possibly TRBD1 (6 bases). Germline V CDR1 and CDR2: LGHNT, FRNRAP. The length of the CDR3 is 14 residues. The germline V and J ends were trimmed by 5 bases and 5 bases, with 15 bases remaining between them. Full variable domain (outside the CDR3, taken from reference TRBV12-5 and TRBJ1-2): DARVTQTPRHKVTEMGQEVTMRCQPILGHNTVFWYRQTMMQGLELLAYFRNRAPLDDSGMPKDRFSAEMPDATLATLKIQPSEPRDSAVYFCASGRPGVLYGYTFGSGTRLTVV.